The clone carrying this T cell receptor (beta chain) showed up just a few times. The data stem from a study of cytomegalovirus exposure and HLA in healthy donors. PCR amplification relied on 60 Vbeta primers (plus 13 Jbeta primers). Produced via immunoSEQ multiplex PCR; TCRdb's table is partial and in-frame only. The repertoire holds 150,000 to 200,000 clones, with 82% as singletons. The V gene's germline CDR1 is SGDLS and CDR2 YYNGEE. This CDR3 region has 14 residues. V dropped 0 bases and J dropped 5 bases, with 11 bases sitting between them. Material: PBMCs. V is TRBV9 and J is TRBJ2-5; D might be TRBD2 (6 bases). The clonotype was recovered from a boy younger than 10 in good health and CMV-seronegative. CDR3 residues: CASSVGGASETQYF. The DNA for the CDR3 is TGTGCCAGCAGCGTAGGCGGGGCGTCGGAGACCCAGTACTTC. Full variable domain (outside the CDR3, taken from reference TRBV9 and TRBJ2-5): DSGVTQTPKHLITATGQRVTLRCSPRSGDLSVYWYQQSLDQGLQFLIQYYNGEERAKGNILERFSAQQFPDLHSELNLSSLELGDSALYFCASSVGGASETQYFGPGTRLLVL.